This is a list of T cell receptor beta chains from one sample in a study of cytomegalovirus exposure and HLA in healthy donors. Measured with immunoSEQ multiplex PCR; TCRdb has only the in-frame clones, and not every one. The data hold approximately 130,000 clones, with about 80% observed a single time. The sequenced sample was PBMCs. The source of these receptors is a man in his fifties or sixties in good health and CMV-seronegative. Both conserved end residues are part of each CDR3. A D gene is named only where the DNA matches it firmly. For some rows the clone size is stated as once, few or many, or as a class when expanded; others skip it.

DNA,CDR3,J,D,V,size
TGTGCCAGCAGCCCCTCCCCTGACAGGGTGAGGGATCAGCCCCAGCATTTT,CASSPSPDRVRDQPQHF,TRBJ1-5,TRBD1,TRBV9,.
TGTGCCAGCAGAGGAGCGGGAGGAAACACCGGGGAGCTGTTTTTT,CASRGAGGNTGELFF,TRBJ2-2,TRBD2,TRBV4-2,few
TGTGCCAGCAGCGACGGACTGCCCCAGGCCGAGCAGTACTTC,CASSDGLPQAEQYF,TRBJ2-7,.,TRBV7-3,.
TGTGCCAGCAGTGAGCTGTCAGGGCGAGAAAAACTGTTTTTT,CASSELSGREKLFF,TRBJ1-4,.,TRBV2,.
TGTGCCATCAGTGAGAGGGGGACAGGGCGGTACGAGCAGTACTTC,CAISERGTGRYEQYF,TRBJ2-7,TRBD1,TRBV10-3,.
TGTGCCAGCAGCTTGGGTCGACAGGGGCAGGGGGAGCAGTACTTC,CASSLGRQGQGEQYF,TRBJ2-7,TRBD1,TRBV7-2,.
TGTGCCAGCAGCGTGACAGGAATTAGCAATCAGCCCCAGCATTTT,CASSVTGISNQPQHF,TRBJ1-5,.,TRBV9,few
TGTGCCAGCAGTTCGGGACAGGGGCTTTATGGCTACACCTTC,CASSSGQGLYGYTF,TRBJ1-2,TRBD1,TRBV28,.
TGTGCCAGTAGTAGACGACTAGCGGGGGGCACAGATACGCAGTATTTT,CASSRRLAGGTDTQYF,TRBJ2-3,TRBD2,TRBV19,.
TGTGCCAGCAGTGAGAACGGGGAAAAACTGTTTTTT,CASSENGEKLFF,TRBJ1-4,.,TRBV28,.
TGTGCCAGCAGCTTAGGGACAGGGGGGTATGAGCAGTTCTTC,CASSLGTGGYEQFF,TRBJ2-1,TRBD1,TRBV5-4,few
TGTGCCAGCTCACCCGGGACTTTGAGCAATCAGCCCCAGCATTTT,CASSPGTLSNQPQHF,TRBJ1-5,.,TRBV18,.
TGTGCCAGCAGTGAAGTCGGCAGGCCTATCCGCAACACCGGGGAGCTGTTTTTT,CASSEVGRPIRNTGELFF,TRBJ2-2,.,TRBV2,few
TGTGCCAGCAGCTCCACTAGCGGGAGGACCGGGGAGCTGTTTTTT,CASSSTSGRTGELFF,TRBJ2-2,TRBD2,TRBV7-2,.
TGTGCCAGCAGCCAAGATGAGTGGACTAGCGGCTCCTACAATGAGCAGTTCTTC,CASSQDEWTSGSYNEQFF,TRBJ2-1,TRBD2,TRBV14,.
TGTGCCAGCAGTTGGGGACAGGAGAGCACTTCCTACGAGCAGTACTTC,CASSWGQESTSYEQYF,TRBJ2-7,TRBD1,TRBV6-5,.
TGTGCCAGTAGTTCTCGGTCTGGAAACACCATATATTTT,CASSSRSGNTIYF,TRBJ1-3,.,TRBV19,.
TGTGCCAGCAGTGAGTACAGGAGCTCTGGAAACACCATATATTTT,CASSEYRSSGNTIYF,TRBJ1-3,.,TRBV2,.
TGCGCCAGCAGCTTACAGGGCCCTGGCTCCTACAATGAGCAGTTCTTC,CASSLQGPGSYNEQFF,TRBJ2-1,.,TRBV5-1,.
TGCGCCAGCAGTGAGTCGACGTTTGCGGGACCTACCTACGAGCAGTACTTC,CASSESTFAGPTYEQYF,TRBJ2-7,.,TRBV10-2,.
TGTGCCAGCAGCTTAGGAGTAGCGGCCTACAATGAGCAGTTCTTC,CASSLGVAAYNEQFF,TRBJ2-1,.,TRBV7-2,.
TGTGCCACCTGGACTAGCGGGAAGTACGAGCAGTACTTC,CATWTSGKYEQYF,TRBJ2-7,TRBD2,TRBV6-1,.
TGTGCCAGCAGTTACTCGACAGTAGGGTTAAATGGCTACACCTTC,CASSYSTVGLNGYTF,TRBJ1-2,.,TRBV6-5,.
TGCGCCAGCAGCTTGGCCGCGGGAGTAGTCGATGAGCAGTTCTTC,CASSLAAGVVDEQFF,TRBJ2-1,TRBD2,TRBV5-1,.
TGTGCCAGCAGCTGGACAGATGACACTGAAGCTTTCTTT,CASSWTDDTEAFF,TRBJ1-1,.,TRBV11-2,.
TGTGCCTGGAGTTTTATAGCGGGAGGGTACGAGCAGTACTTC,CAWSFIAGGYEQYF,TRBJ2-7,TRBD2,TRBV30,.
TGCGCCAGCAGCTTTAGGGCTAGCGGGAGCCACGAGCAGTACTTC,CASSFRASGSHEQYF,TRBJ2-7,TRBD2,TRBV5-1,.
TGTGCCAGCAGCACTCGACAGGAGACCTACGAGCAGTACTTC,CASSTRQETYEQYF,TRBJ2-7,.,TRBV13,once
TGTGCCAGCAGTTTAGAGTATCGAGCTTTCTTT,CASSLEYRAFF,TRBJ1-1,.,TRBV28,.
TGTGCCAGTAGTATAGCGGGAGACGGGAAGACCCAGTACTTC,CASSIAGDGKTQYF,TRBJ2-5,.,TRBV19,.
TGTGCCAGCAGCCGACAGGGCCCCTACGAGCAGTACTTC,CASSRQGPYEQYF,TRBJ2-7,TRBD1,TRBV7-8,.
TGTGCCAGCAGCCCCCTCCCGGGACAGGGCCCGAGCTCCTACGAGCAGTACTTC,CASSPLPGQGPSSYEQYF,TRBJ2-7,TRBD1,TRBV16,.
TGTGCCACCAGCATCAGGGGGCAGCGTATAGAGACCCAGTACTTC,CATSIRGQRIETQYF,TRBJ2-5,TRBD1,TRBV15,.
TGTGCCAGCAGCAGTACAGGGGGCAGGGAGACCCAGTACTTC,CASSSTGGRETQYF,TRBJ2-5,TRBD1,TRBV7-6,.
TGTGCCAGCAGGGGACTAGCGGATGGGGAAGAGACCCAGTACTTC,CASRGLADGEETQYF,TRBJ2-5,TRBD2,TRBV6-5,.